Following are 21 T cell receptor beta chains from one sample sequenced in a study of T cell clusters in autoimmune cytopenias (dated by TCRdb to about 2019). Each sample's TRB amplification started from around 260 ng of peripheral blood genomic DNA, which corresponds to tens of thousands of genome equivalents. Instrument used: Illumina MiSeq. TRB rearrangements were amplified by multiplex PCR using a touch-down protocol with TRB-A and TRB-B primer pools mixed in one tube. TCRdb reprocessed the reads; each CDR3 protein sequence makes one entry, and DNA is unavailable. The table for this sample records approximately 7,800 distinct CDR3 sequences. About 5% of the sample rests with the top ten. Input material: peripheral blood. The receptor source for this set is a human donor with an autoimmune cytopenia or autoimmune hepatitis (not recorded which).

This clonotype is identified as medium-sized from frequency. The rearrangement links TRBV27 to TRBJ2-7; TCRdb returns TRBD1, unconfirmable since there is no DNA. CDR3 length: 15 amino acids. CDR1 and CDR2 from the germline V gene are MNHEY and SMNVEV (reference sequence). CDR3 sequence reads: CASSSPPGFFYEQYF.

CDR3 sequence reads: CSAQTGLEQFF. The chain employs TRBV20-1 and TRBJ2-1; TCRdb selects TRBD1, and the lack of DNA leaves this call unchecked. CDR3 length: 11 amino acids. The germline gives CDR1 DFQATT, CDR2 SNEGSKA (reference sequence).

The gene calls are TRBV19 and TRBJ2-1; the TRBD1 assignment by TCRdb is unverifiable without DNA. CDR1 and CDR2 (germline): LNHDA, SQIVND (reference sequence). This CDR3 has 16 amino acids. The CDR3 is CASSIFRGALENEQFF. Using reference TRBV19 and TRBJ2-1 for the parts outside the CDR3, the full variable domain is DGGITQSPKYLFRKEGQNVTLSCEQNLNHDAMYWYRQDPGQGLRLIYYSQIVNDFQKGDIAEGYSVSREKKESFPLTVTSAQKNPTAFYLCASSIFRGALENEQFFGPGTRLTVL.

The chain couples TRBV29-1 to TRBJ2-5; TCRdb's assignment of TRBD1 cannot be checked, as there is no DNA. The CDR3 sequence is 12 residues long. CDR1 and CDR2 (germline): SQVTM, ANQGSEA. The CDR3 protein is CSVVGGQETQYF. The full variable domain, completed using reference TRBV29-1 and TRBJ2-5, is SAVISQKPSRDICQRGTSLTIQCQVDSQVTMMFWYRQQPGQSLTLIATANQGSEATYESGFVIDKFPISRPNLTFSTLTVSNMSPEDSSIYLCSVVGGQETQYFGPGTRLLVL.

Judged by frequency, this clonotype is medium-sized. CDR3 residues: CAISDGGGGRYEQYF. This chain links TRBV10-3 with TRBJ2-7; TCRdb picks TRBD2, but there is no DNA to check that call. Germline V CDR1 and CDR2: ENHRY, SYGVKD. This CDR3 has 15 residues.

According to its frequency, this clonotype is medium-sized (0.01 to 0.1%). CDR3 region: CATRGLGGTEAFF. This chain links TRBV19 with TRBJ1-1; the TCRdb call, TRBD1, lacks DNA for checking. This CDR3 comprises 13 residues. The germline V gene has CDR1 LNHDA and CDR2 SQIVND (reference sequence).

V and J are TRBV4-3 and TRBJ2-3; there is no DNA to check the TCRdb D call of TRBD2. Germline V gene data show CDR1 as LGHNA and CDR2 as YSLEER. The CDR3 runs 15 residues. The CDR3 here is CASSQATSGTDTQYF.

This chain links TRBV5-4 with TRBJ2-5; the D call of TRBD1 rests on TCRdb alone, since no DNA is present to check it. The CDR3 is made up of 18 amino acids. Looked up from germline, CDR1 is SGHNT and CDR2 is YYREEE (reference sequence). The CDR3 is CASSFLGFLDDREETQYF.

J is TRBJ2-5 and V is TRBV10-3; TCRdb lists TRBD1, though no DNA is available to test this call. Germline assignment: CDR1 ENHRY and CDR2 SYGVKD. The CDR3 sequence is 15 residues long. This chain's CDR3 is CAISLGGARKETQYF.

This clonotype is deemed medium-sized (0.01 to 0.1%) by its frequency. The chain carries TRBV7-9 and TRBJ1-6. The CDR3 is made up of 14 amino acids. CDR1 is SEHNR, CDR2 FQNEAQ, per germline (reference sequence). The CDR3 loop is CASSSSGNNSPLHF.

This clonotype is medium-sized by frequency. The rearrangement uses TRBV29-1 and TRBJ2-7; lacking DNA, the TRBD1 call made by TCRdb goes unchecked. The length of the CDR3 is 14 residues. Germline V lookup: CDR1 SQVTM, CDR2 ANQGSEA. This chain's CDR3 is CSVGNDRFPHEQYF.

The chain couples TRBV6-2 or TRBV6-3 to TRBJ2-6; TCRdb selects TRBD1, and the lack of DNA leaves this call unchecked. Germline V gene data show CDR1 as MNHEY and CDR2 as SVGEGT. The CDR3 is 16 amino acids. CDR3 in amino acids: CASGRDRGLGANVLTF.

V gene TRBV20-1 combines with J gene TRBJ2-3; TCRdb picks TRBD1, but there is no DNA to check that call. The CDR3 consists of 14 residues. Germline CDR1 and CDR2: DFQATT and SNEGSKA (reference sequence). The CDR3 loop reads CSASPGQRTDTQYF.

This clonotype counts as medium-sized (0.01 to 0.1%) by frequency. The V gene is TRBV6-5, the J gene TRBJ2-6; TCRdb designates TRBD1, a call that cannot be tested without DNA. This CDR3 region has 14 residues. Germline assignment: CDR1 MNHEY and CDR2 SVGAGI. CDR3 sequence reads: CASSWGAGANVLTF.

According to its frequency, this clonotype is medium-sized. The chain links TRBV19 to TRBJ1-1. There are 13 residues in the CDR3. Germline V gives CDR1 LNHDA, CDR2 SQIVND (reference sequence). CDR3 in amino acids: CASSVDRNTEAFF.

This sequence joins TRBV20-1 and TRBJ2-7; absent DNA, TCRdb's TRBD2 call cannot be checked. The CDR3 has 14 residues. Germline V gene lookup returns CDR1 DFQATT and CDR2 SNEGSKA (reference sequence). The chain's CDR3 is CSAGRKMVSYEQYF.

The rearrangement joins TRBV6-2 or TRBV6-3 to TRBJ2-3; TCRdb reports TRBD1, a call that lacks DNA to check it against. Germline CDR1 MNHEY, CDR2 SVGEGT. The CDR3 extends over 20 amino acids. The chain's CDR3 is CASSYSSGGGILWDADTQYF.

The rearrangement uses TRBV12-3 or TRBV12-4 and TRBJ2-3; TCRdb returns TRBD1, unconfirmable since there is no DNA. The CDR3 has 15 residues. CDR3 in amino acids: CASSPTGVSTDTQYF.

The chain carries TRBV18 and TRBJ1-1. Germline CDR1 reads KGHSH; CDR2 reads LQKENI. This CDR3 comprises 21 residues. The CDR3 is CASSPFGAGHSRTRTNGGAFF.

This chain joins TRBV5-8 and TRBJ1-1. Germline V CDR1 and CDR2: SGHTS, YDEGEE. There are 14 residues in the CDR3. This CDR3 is CASSLRGRVPEAFF.

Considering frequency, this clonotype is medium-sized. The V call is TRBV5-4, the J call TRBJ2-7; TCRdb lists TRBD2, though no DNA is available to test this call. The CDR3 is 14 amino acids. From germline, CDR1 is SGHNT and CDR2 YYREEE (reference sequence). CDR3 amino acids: CASSTSGGADEQYF.